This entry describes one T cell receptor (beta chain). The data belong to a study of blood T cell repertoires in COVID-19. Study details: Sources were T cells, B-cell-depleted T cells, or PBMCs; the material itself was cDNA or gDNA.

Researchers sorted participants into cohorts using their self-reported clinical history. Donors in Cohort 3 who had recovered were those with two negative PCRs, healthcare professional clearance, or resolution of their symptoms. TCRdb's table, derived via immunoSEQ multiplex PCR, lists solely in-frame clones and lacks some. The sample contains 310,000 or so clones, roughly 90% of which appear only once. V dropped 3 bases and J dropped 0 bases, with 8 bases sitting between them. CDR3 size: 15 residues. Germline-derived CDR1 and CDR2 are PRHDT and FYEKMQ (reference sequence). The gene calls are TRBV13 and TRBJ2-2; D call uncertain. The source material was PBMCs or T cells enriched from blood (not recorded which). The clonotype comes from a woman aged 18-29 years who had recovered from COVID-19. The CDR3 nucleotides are TGTGCCAGCAGCTTGGGCAGGTCGAACACCGGGGAGCTGTTTTTT. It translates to CASSLGRSNTGELFF. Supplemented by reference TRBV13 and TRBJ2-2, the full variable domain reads AAGVIQSPRHLIKEKRETATLKCYPIPRHDTVYWYQQGPGQDPQFLISFYEKMQSDKGSIPDRFSAQQFSDYHSELNMSSLELGDSALYFCASSLGRSNTGELFFGEGSRLTVL.